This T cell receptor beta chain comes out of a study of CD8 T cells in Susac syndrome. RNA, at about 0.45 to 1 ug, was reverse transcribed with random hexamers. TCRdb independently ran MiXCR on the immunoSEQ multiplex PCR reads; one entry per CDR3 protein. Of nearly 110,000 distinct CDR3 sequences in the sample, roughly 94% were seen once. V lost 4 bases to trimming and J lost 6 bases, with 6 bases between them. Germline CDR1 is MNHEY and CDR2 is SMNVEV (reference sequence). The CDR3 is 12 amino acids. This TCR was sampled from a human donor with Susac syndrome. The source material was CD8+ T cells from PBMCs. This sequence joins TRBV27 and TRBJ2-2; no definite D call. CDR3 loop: CASSYPPGELFF. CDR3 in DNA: TGTGCCAGCAGTTATCCACCCGGGGAGCTGTTTTTT.